This TCR beta chain stems from a study of cytomegalovirus exposure and HLA in healthy donors. The PCR ran on 60 Vbeta and 13 Jbeta primers. TCRdb's table, derived via immunoSEQ multiplex PCR, lists solely in-frame clones and lacks some. The repertoire holds 120,000 to 150,000 clones, with roughly 77% as singletons. The V segment lost 1 base and the J segment 11 bases; nucleotides outside the gene matches: 12. The CDR3 contains 15 residues. Germline CDR1 is SGHRS and CDR2 is YFSETQ. J is TRBJ1-1 and V is TRBV5-1, with TRBD1 matching over 9 bases. This sequence originates from a female donor in good health and CMV-seronegative. Sequencing was done on a sample of PBMCs. CDR3 residues: CASSLSGQGSRGAFF. CDR3 sequence (DNA): TGCGCCAGCAGCTTGTCGGGACAGGGCAGCAGGGGGGCTTTCTTT.